This T cell receptor beta chain was recorded in a study of T cell responses to AZD1222 COVID-19 vaccine (dated by TCRdb to 2020 to 2023). The study in broad terms: TCR sequencing was performed for roughly 250 trial participants, of whom 200 to 210 were given two doses of AZD1222 and around 25 were given two doses of MenACWY control vaccine. Trial participants were enrolled by age into 18-55, 56-69 and 70-plus year subgroups, with roughly 150, 30 and 60 TCR-sequenced participants respectively.

The CDR3 regions of human TCRbeta chains were analyzed by immunosequencing. The authors' pipeline ran thus. Repertoire TCRs were matched against a reference library of SARS-CoV-2-specific TCRs generated with the MIRA antigen-specificity platform. Breadth was defined as the fraction of unique TCRs that were SARS-CoV-2-associated, and depth was defined as the fraction of total T cells that were SARS-CoV-2-associated. Using the MIRA data, every spike-specific TCR was mapped to the spike region that the TCR reacted to and assigned to either a CD4 or a CD8 class. Log10-transformed breadth and depth values were compared by one-way ANOVA with Sidak's multiple comparisons tests. Sourced from immuneACCESS, this table was stored by TCRdb with only in-frame sequences that have V and J called. A share of the clones is absent; for the studies checked, an unresolved V gene accounts for under half, and the remainder has no known explanation. V and J calls and clone size follow that table, whereas D and trimming were derived from the DNA. The sample has 90,000 to 100,000 clones on record, about 88% of them singletons. The ten top clones hold roughly 15% of the sample.

The time point label on this specimen signifies: about 28 days (+/-7) after the second vaccine dose. AZD1222 recipients with second doses at about 4 weeks or about 12 weeks were pooled, because spike-specific TCR depth and breadth did not differ between schedules. Vaccinee samples were obtained from the UK trials COV001 and COV002, which included a single-blind randomized controlled phase 2/3 trial of AZD1222 (ChAdOx1 nCoV-19) in healthy adults. Trial participant PBMC samples were collected at day 0 and day 28 after the second dose for TCRbeta chain sequencing. The CDR3 sequence holds 13 residues, the cysteine and phenylalanine included. Only CDR3 DNA is held: 39 bases, read in frame from base 1. Deletion took 2 bases off V and 10 bases off J, with a span of 9 bases between the germline ends. Sequences MNHEY (CDR1) and SMNVEV (CDR2) are obtained from the germline V gene (reference sequence). This clone was seen a handful of times. This receptor's antigen is unknown. Nothing much larger sits one base from this clone, and base qualities are not available.

What the research found in general, with its limitations: Participants were mostly white British, with more females than males. The authors suggested clonal diversity may have been underestimated. In the small 56-69-year group, the increase in depth fell short of significance, most likely because of low power. After two AZD1222 doses, spike-specific TCR breadth and depth were significantly higher than at day 0 and than in MenACWY recipients. Epitopes outside the regions mutated in the B.1.351 and B.1.1.7 variants were reportedly recognized by nearly half of the unique spike-specific TCRs. Because no day 14 peak-response samples were available, repertoires were characterized only after the peak T cell response. Conclusions about previously exposed vaccinees are limited, since just a handful of AZD1222 recipients were seropositive for SARS-CoV-2 at baseline. The whole spike protein was spanned by vaccine-associated CD4 TCRs, and dominant responses were seen in regions 160-218 and 743-854.

The receptor was derived from an adult who received the AZD1222 COVID-19 vaccine. The specimen comprised peripheral blood, sampled 28 days after the second AZD1222 dose. Rearrangement joined TRBV27 to TRBJ1-6; the D gene is perhaps TRBD1, from 5 matching bases. The nucleotide sequence reads as follows: TGTGCCAGCAGTTTAAACAGGCAATCACCCCTCCACTTT. Its protein product is CASSLNRQSPLHF.